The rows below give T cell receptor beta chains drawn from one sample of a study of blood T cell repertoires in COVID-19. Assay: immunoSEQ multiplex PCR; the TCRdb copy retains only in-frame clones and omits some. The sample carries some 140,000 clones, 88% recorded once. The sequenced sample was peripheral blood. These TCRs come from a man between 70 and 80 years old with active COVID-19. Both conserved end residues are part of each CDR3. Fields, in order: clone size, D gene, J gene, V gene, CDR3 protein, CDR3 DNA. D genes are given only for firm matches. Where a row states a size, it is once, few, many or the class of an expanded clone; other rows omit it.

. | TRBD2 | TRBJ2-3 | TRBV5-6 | CASSPRLAGVTSTDTQYF | TGTGCCAGCAGCCCGCGACTAGCGGGAGTTACTAGCACAGATACGCAGTATTTT
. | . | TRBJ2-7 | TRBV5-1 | CASSLDRAGYEQYF | TGCGCCAGCAGCTTGGACAGGGCCGGTTACGAGCAGTACTTC
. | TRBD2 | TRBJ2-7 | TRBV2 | CASIQNPGLAVSYEQYF | TGTGCCAGCATCCAAAACCCAGGACTAGCGGTCTCCTACGAGCAGTACTTC
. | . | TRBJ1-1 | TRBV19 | CATEDFLNTEAFF | TGTGCCACCGAGGACTTTCTGAACACTGAAGCTTTCTTT
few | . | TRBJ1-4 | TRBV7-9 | CASSLGGGRTANEKLFF | TGTGCCAGCAGCTTAGGCGGGGGAAGGACGGCCAATGAAAAACTGTTTTTT
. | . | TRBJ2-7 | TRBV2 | CASSEQGLAGEQYF | TGTGCCAGCAGTGAACAGGGGCTGGCGGGCGAGCAGTACTTC
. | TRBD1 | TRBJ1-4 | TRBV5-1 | CASSFVQGDGKLFF | TGCGCCAGCAGCTTTGTTCAGGGGGATGGAAAACTGTTTTTT
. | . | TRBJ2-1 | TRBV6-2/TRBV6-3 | CASSYEQAYNEQFF | TGTGCCAGCAGTTACGAGCAGGCCTACAATGAGCAGTTCTTC
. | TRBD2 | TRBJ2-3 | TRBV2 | CASSGIGGADTQYF | TGTGCCAGCAGTGGAATTGGGGGGGCAGATACGCAGTATTTT
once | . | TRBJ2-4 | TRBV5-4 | CASSSPAGDKNIQYF | TGTGCCAGCAGCTCACCTGCAGGGGACAAAAACATTCAGTACTTC
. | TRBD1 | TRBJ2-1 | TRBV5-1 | CASSSSDRAYNEQFF | TGCGCCAGCAGCTCTTCGGACAGGGCTTACAATGAGCAGTTCTTC
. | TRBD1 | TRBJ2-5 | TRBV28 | CATEGAGDPETQYF | TGTGCCACCGAGGGGGCAGGGGACCCGGAGACCCAGTACTTC
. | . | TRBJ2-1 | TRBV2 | CASSDLGRGLAGLYNEQFF | TGTGCCAGCAGTGACTTGGGCAGGGGGCTAGCGGGACTATACAATGAGCAGTTCTTC
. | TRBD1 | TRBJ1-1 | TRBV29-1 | CSVEDRTGGKAFF | TGCAGCGTTGAAGATCGTACAGGGGGCAAAGCTTTCTTT